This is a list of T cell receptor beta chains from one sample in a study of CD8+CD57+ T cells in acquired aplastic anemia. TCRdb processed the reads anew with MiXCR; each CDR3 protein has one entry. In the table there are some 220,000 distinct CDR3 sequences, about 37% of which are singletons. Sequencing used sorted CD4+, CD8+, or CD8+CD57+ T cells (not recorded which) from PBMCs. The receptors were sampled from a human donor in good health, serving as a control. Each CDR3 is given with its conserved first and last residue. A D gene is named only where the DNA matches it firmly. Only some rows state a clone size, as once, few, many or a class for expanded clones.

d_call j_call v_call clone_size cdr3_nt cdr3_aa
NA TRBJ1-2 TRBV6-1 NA TGTGCCAGCAATCGAGAGGGGGGTGGCTACACCTTC CASNREGGGYTF
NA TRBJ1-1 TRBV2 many TGTGCCAGCAGTGATCTCGGGGAGGTCACTGAAGCTTTCTTT CASSDLGEVTEAFF
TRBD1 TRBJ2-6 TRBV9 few TGTGCCAGCAGTCCGACAGGGGGCTCTGGGGCCAACGTCCTGACTTTC CASSPTGGSGANVLTF
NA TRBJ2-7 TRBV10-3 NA TGTGCCATCAGTGAGGCAGGGTCGAACTACGAGCAGTACTTC CAISEAGSNYEQYF
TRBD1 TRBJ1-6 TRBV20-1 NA TGCAGTGCTAGAGACGCCGGGACAGGGGTGTCACCCCTCCACTTT CSARDAGTGVSPLHF
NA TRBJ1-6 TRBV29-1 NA TGCAGCGTCCCCTCGCCGGGTATCAATAATTCACCCCTCCACTTT CSVPSPGINNSPLHF
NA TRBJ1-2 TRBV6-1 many TGTGCCAGCAGGACCTCAGCCAAGGGGGGCTACACCTTC CASRTSAKGGYTF
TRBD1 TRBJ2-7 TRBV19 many TGTGCCAGTAGTCGAAAGGGACAGGGTTCCTCCTACGAGCAGTACTTC CASSRKGQGSSYEQYF
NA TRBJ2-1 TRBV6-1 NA TGTGCCAGCAGTAAACAGGGAGGTCCCTACAATGAGCAGTTCTTC CASSKQGGPYNEQFF
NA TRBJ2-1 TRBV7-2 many TGTGCCAGCAGCTTACAGTCCGGAACCCCTTCCTACAATGAGCAGTTCTTC CASSLQSGTPSYNEQFF
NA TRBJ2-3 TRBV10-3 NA TGTGCCATCAGTGAGTCGGGGAGTACAGATACGCAGTATTTT CAISESGSTDTQYF
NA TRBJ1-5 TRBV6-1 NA TGTGCCAGCAAGAGGGATAGCAATCAGCCCCAGCATTTT CASKRDSNQPQHF
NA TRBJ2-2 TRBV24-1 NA TGTGCCACCAGTGATTTGCAGCTAGCGCCCGAACATAGGGCCACCGGGGAGCTGTTTTTT CATSDLQLAPEHRATGELFF
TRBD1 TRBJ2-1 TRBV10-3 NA TGTGCCATCAGGGGGATAAGGGGGCCTCACGATCCCTACAATGAGCAGTTCTTC CAIRGIRGPHDPYNEQFF
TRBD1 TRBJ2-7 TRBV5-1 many TGCGCCAGCAGCTGGGTGGGACAGACCTACGAGCAGTACTTC CASSWVGQTYEQYF
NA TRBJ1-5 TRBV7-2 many TGTGCCAGCAGCTTATTGCCGAGGACAGATAGCAATCAGCCCCAGCATTTT CASSLLPRTDSNQPQHF
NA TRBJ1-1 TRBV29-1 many TGCAGCGTGGGGAATACTGAAGCTTTCTTT CSVGNTEAFF
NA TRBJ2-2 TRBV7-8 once TGTGCCAGCAGCTCCACGACAAGGGGGTCGAACACCGGGGAGCTGTTTTTT CASSSTTRGSNTGELFF
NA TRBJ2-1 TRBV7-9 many TGTGCCAGCAGCTTATTTGGTCTGTGGCCGTTC CASSLFGLWPF
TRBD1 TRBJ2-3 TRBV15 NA TGTGCCACCAGCAGAGACAGGGGGCTTGGAGATACGCAGTATTTT CATSRDRGLGDTQYF
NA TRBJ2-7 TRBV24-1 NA TGTGCCACCAGTGACCGGGACCGCTCCTACGAGCAGTACTTC CATSDRDRSYEQYF
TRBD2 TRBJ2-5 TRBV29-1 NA TGCAGCGCGGGAGGACCTACAGAGACCCAGTACTTC CSAGGPTETQYF
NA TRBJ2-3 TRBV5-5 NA TGTGCCAGCAGCCTAGAGGTGGAGCAGTATTTT CASSLEVEQYF
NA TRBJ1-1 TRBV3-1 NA TGTGCCAGCGGAATCGGAGGCACTGAAGCTTTCTTT CASGIGGTEAFF
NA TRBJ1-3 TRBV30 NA TGTGCCTGGTCCCCCTGGGGGAAAGGAGGAAACACCATATATTTT CAWSPWGKGGNTIYF
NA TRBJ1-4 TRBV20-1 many TGCAGTGCTAGAGATAGTTCAACTAATGAAAAACTGTTTTTT CSARDSSTNEKLFF
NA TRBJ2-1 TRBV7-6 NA TGTGCCAGCAGCTTAGAGGTAGCCGCCAATGAGCAGTTCTTC CASSLEVAANEQFF
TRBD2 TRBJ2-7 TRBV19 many TGTGCCAGTAGCGATGGACTAGCGGTCTCCTACGAGCAGTACTTC CASSDGLAVSYEQYF
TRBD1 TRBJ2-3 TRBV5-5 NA TGTGCCAGCAGCGTCGACAGGGGGCGAGCAGATACGCAGTATTTT CASSVDRGRADTQYF
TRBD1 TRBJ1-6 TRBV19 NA TGTGCCAGTAGTCCAGGGGGGAATTCACCCCTCCACTTT CASSPGGNSPLHF
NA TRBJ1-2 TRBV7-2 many TGTGCCAGCAGCCGAATGGGGGCGCCAGGCTATGGCTACACCTTC CASSRMGAPGYGYTF
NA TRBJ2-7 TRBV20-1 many TGCAGTGCTAGAGATTTTGTCGACAGGACCTACGAGCAGTACTTC CSARDFVDRTYEQYF
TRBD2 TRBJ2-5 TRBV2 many TGTGCCAGCAGTGAGTCCCAGCGGGAGAGGGAAGAGACCCAGTACTTC CASSESQREREETQYF
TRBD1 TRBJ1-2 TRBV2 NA TGTGCCAGTGGGGGACAGGACTATGGCTACACCTTC CASGGQDYGYTF
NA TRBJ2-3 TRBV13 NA TGTGCCAGCTCACCATTGGCGAGGCTAGATACGCAGTATTTT CASSPLARLDTQYF
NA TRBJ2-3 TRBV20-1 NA TGCAGTGCTAGAGATCTGGTTACAGGCACAGGTACGCAGTATTTT CSARDLVTGTGTQYF
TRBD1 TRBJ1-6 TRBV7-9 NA TGTGCCAGCAGCTTGCCTGGACAGGGGGCTTCACCCCTCCACTTT CASSLPGQGASPLHF
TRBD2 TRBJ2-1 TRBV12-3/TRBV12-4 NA TGTGCCAGCAGTCCCCCGCCGAGGGAGGGACCGAATACACACTACAATGAGCAGTTCTTC CASSPPPREGPNTHYNEQFF
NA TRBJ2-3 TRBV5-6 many TGTGCCAGCAGCCTGCCGACGGATACGCAGTATTTT CASSLPTDTQYF